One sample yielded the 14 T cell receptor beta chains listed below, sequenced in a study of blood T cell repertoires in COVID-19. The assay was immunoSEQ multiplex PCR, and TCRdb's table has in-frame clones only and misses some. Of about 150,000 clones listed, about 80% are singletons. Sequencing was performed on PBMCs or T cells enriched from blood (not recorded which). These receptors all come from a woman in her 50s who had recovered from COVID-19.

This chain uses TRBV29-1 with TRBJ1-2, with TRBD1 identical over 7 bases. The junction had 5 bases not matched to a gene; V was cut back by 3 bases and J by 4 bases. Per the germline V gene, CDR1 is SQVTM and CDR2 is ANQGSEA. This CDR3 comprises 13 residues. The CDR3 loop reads CSVERQGGYGYTF. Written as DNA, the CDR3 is TGCAGCGTTGAGAGACAGGGAGGCTATGGCTACACCTTC.

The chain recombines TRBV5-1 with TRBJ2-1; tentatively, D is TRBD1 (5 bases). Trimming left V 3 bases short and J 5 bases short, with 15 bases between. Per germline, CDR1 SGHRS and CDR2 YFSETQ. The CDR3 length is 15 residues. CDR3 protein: CASSWQGYVDNEQFF. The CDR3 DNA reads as TGCGCCAGCAGCTGGCAGGGTTACGTGGACAATGAGCAGTTCTTC.

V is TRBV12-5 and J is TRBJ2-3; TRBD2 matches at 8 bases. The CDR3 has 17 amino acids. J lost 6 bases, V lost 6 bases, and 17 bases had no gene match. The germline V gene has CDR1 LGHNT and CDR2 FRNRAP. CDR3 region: CASGGSSGTGGVDTQYF. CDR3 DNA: TGTGCTAGTGGGGGTAGTAGCGGGACGGGAGGTGTGGATACGCAGTATTTT.

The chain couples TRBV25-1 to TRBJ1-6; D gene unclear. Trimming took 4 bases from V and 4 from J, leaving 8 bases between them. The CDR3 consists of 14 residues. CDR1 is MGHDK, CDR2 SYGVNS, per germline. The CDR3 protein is CASSGNSYNSPLHF. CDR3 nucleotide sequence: TGTGCCAGCAGTGGAAACAGTTATAATTCACCCCTCCACTTT.

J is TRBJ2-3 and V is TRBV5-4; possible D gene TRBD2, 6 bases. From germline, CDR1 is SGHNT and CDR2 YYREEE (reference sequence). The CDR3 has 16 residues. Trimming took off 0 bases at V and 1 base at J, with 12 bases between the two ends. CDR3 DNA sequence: TGTGCCAGCAGCTTGGGGGACTCGTCTGGCACAGATACGCAGTATTTT. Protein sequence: CASSLGDSSGTDTQYF. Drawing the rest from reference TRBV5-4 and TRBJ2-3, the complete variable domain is ETGVTQSPTHLIKTRGQQVTLRCSSQSGHNTVSWYQQALGQGPQFIFQYYREEENGRGNFPPRFSGLQFPNYSSELNVNALELDDSALYLCASSLGDSSGTDTQYFGPGTRLTVL.

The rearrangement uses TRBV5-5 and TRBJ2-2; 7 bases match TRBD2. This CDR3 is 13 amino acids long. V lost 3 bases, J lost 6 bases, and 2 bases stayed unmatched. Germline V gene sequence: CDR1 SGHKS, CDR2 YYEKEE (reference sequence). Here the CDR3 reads CASSSGGSGELFF. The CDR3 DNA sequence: TGTGCCAGCAGCTCCGGGGGGTCCGGGGAGCTGTTTTTT.

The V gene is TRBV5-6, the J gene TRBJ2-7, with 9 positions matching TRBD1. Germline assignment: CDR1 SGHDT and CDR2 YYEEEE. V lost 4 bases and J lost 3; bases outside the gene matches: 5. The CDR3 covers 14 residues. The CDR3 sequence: CASSDRDRDYEQYF. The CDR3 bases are TGTGCCAGCAGCGACCGGGACAGGGACTACGAGCAGTACTTC. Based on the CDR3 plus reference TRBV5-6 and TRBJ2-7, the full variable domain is DAGVTQSPTHLIKTRGQQVTLRCSPKSGHDTVSWYQQALGQGPQFIFQYYEEEERQRGNFPDRFSGHQFPNYSSELNVNALLLGDSALYLCASSDRDRDYEQYFGPGTRLTVT.

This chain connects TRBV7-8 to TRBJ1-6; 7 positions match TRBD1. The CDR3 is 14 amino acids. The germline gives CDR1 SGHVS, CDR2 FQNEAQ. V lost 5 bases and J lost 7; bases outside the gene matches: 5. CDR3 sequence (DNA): TGTGCCAGCAGCCGCCGGGACAGCAATTCACCCCTCCACTTT. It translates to CASSRRDSNSPLHF.

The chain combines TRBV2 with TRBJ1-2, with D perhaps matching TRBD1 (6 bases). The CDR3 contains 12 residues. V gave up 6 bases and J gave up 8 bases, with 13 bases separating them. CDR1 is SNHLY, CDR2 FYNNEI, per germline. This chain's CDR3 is CASSQGQFGYTF. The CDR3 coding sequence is TGTGCCAGCAGCCAAGGACAGTTCGGCTACACCTTC.

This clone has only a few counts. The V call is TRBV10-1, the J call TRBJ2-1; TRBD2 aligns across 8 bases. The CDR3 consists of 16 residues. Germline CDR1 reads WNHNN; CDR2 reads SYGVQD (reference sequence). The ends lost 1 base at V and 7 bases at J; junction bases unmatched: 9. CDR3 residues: CASSELIRGGSNEQFF. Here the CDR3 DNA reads TGCGCCAGCAGTGAGTTAATTCGCGGGGGGTCGAATGAGCAGTTCTTC.

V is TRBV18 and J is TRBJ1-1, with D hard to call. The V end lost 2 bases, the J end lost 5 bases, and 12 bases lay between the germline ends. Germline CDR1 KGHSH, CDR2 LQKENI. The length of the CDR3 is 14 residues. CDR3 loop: CASSPTGRGTEAFF. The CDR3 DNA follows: TGTGCCAGCTCACCAACCGGCCGGGGTACTGAAGCTTTCTTT.

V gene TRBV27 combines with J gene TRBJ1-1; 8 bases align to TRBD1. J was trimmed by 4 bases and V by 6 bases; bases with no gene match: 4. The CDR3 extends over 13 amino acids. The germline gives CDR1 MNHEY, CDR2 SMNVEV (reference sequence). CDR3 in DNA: TGTGCCAGCAGGACAGGGGCGGTCACTGAAGCTTTCTTT. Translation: CASRTGAVTEAFF.

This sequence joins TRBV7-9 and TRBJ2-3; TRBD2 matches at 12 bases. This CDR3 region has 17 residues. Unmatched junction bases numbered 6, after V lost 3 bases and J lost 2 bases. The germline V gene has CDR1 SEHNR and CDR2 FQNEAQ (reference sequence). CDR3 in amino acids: CASSFRLAGANTDTQYF. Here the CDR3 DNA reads TGTGCCAGCAGCTTCAGACTAGCGGGGGCCAACACAGATACGCAGTATTTT.

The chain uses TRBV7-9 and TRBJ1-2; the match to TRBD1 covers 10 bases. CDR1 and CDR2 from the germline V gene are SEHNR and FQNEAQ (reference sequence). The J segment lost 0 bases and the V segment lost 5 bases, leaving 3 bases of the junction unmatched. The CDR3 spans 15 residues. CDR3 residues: CASSIGQGANYGYTF. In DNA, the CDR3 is TGTGCCAGCAGCATCGGACAGGGGGCTAACTATGGCTACACCTTC.